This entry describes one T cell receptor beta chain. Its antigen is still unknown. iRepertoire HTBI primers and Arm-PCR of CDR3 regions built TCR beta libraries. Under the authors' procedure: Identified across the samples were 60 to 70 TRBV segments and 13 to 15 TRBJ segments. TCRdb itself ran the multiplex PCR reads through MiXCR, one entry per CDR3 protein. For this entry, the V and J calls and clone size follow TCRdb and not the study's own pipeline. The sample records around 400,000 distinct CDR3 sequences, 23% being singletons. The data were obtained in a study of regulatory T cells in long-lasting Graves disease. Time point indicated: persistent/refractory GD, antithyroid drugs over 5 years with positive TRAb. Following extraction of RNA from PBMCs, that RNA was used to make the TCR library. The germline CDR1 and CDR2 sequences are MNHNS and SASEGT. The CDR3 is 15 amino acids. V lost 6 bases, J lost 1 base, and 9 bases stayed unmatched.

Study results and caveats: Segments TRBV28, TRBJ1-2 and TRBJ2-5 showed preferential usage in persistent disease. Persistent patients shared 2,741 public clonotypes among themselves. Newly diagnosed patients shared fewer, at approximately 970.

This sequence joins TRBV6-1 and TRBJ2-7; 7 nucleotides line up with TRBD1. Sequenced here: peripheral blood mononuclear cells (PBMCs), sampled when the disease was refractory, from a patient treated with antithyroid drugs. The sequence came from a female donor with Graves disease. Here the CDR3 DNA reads TGTGCCAGCAGGACGCACAGGGGAAGTTCCTACGAGCAGTACTTC. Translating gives CASRTHRGSSYEQYF.